This T cell receptor beta chain was recorded in a study of T cells in Graves' hyperthyroidism and ophthalmopathy. Study-wide points: Ophthalmopathy, as predicted by the model, came a median around 6.7 months after the prediction.

Amplified TCR beta CDR3 regions came from RNA transcripts. The TCR CDR3 was amplified in a first-round RT-PCR using the HTBI primer set. TCRdb analysed the multiplex PCR reads with MiXCR anew, one entry per CDR3 protein. The table has around 350,000 distinct CDR3 sequences, roughly 17% seen once. Germline loops: CDR1 ENHRY, CDR2 SYGVKD. Trimming shortened V by 4 bases and J by 2 bases, and 8 bases separated the two germline ends. There are 13 residues in the CDR3. Fresh peripheral blood, 8 to 10 ml of it, supplied the PBMCs. This clonotype was picked up many times. The target antigen is unknown. The genes are TRBV10-3 and TRBJ1-2, with D uncertain. The TCR sequence derives from a woman aged 25 to 39 with Graves' hyperthyroidism that later progressed to Graves' ophthalmopathy. Input material: blood. The CDR3 reads CAISAKQNYGYTF. The CDR3 DNA reads as TGTGCCATCAGTGCTAAACAGAACTATGGCTACACCTTC.